Given below is one T cell receptor beta chain in context. The antigen remains undetermined. RNA transcripts served as template for amplifying TCR beta CDR3 sequences. Second-round multiplex PCR came after a first-round RT-PCR that employed HTBI primers. Using its own MiXCR run on the multiplex PCR reads, TCRdb lists one record per CDR3 protein. The profile shows 200,000 to 300,000 distinct CDR3 sequences, 45% to 55% of them singletons. The germline V gene has CDR1 ENHRY and CDR2 SYGVKD. V lost 6 bases and J 1 base, leaving 13 bases between the germline ends. This CDR3 has 14 amino acids. Patients were excluded if they had other autoimmune diseases or uncontrolled infections, and likewise if pregnancy or lactation applied. The entry originates in a study of Graves' ophthalmopathy and Graves' hyperthyroidism. General study results and limits: Its predictions of ophthalmopathy progression gave the model approximately 65% sensitivity and 72.22% specificity. A model of 13 signatures distinguished ophthalmopathy from stable hyperthyroidism at about 86% sensitivity and 81.08% specificity.

The sequence came from an adult man with Graves' ophthalmopathy. The sample was peripheral blood. V gene TRBV10-3 combines with J gene TRBJ2-7; tentative D call: TRBD1 (6 bases). This chain's CDR3 is CAIRGQGMSYEQYF. The CDR3 DNA reads as TGTGCCATCAGGGGCCAGGGGATGTCCTACGAGCAGTACTTC.